This TCR beta chain was obtained from a study of cytomegalovirus exposure and HLA in healthy donors. The PCR employed 60 Vbeta primers together with 13 Jbeta primers. Assay used: immunoSEQ multiplex PCR; TCRdb lists only in-frame clones, some missing. This table holds 100,000 to 150,000 clones, 72% found once. Study-level results: Further analysis was carried out later, and it showed several of the most significant clusters appearing linked to common viral pathogens.

The CDR3 loop spans 17 amino acids. Unmatched junction bases numbered 8, after V lost 1 base and J lost 4 bases. Germline V gene data show CDR1 as SGHDT and CDR2 as YYEEEE. Worth noting for this clone: What it binds is unknown.

The sample was PBMCs. The origin of this receptor is a young man in good health and CMV-seronegative. The chain carries TRBV5-6 and TRBJ2-3, with TRBD2 matching 11 bases. CDR3 in amino acids: CASSLFPSGGLPDTQYF. The CDR3 DNA reads as TGTGCCAGCAGCTTGTTCCCTAGCGGGGGGTTGCCAGATACGCAGTATTTT.